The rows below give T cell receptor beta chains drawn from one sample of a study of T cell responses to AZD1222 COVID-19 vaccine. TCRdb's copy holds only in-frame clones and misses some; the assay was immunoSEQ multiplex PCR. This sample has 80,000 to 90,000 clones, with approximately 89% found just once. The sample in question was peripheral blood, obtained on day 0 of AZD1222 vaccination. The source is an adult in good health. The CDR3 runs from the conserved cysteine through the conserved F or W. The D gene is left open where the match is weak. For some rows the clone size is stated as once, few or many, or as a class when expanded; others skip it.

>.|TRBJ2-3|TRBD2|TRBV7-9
TGTGCCAGCAGCCGGACTAGCGGGAGGTTGGGCACAGATACGCAGTATTTT
CASSRTSGRLGTDTQYF
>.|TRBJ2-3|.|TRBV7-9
TGTGCCAGCAGCTTGGAGACGGATACGCAGTATTTT
CASSLETDTQYF
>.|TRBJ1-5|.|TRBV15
TGTGCCACCAGCAGAGGGGGGGGGAGCAATCAGCCCCAGCATTTT
CATSRGGGSNQPQHF
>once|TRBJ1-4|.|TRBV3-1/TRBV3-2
TGTGCCAGCAGCCAAGAAATGGGAAGGAAAAAACTGTTTTTT
CASSQEMGRKKLFF
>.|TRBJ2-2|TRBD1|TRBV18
TGTGCCAGCTCAGCAACAGGGGCGGGCACCGGGGAGCTGTTTTTT
CASSATGAGTGELFF
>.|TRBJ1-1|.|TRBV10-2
TGCGCCAGCAGTGAGTCGGGGGGTGGGGCGGAAGCTTTCTTT
CASSESGGGAEAFF
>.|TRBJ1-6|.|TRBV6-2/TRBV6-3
TGTGCCAGCAGTTACAGACAGAGCTCCTATAATTCACCCCTCCACTTT
CASSYRQSSYNSPLHF
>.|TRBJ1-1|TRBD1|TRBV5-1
TGCGCCAGCAGCTCCGGGACAGGGAACACTGAAGCTTTCTTT
CASSSGTGNTEAFF
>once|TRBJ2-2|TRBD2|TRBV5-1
TGCGCCAGCAGCCCCTGGACTAGCGGGGGCCCGGGAGACACCGGGGAGCTGTTTTTT
CASSPWTSGGPGDTGELFF
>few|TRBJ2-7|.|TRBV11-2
TGTGCCAGCAGCTGGGAGAAGGGCTACGAGCAGTACTTC
CASSWEKGYEQYF
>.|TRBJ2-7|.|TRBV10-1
TGCGCCAGCAGTGAGTCCCGGGTAGGCGAGCAGTACTTC
CASSESRVGEQYF
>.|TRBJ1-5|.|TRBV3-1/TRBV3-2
TGTGCCAGCAGCCAAGCCGGGGCAAATCAGCCCCAGCATTTT
CASSQAGANQPQHF
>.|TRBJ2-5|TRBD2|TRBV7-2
TGTGCCAGCAGCTTAGGACTAGCGGGGGTAGAGACCCAGTACTTC
CASSLGLAGVETQYF
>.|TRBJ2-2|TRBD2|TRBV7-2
TGTGCCAGCAGCGCCGCGGGGGGGCGTCGAAACGGGGAGCTGTTTTTT
CASSAAGGRRNGELFF
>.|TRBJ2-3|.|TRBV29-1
TGCAGCGTTGATGAGGGAGTTACGCAGTATTTT
CSVDEGVTQYF
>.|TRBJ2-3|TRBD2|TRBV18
TGTGCCAGCTCCTGGACTAGCGGGGAAGGTACGCAGTATTTT
CASSWTSGEGTQYF
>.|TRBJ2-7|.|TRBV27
TGTGCCAGCAGCTATAGCAGGGGACGATCCTACGAGCAGTACTTC
CASSYSRGRSYEQYF
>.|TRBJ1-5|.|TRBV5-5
TGTGCCAGCAGCTCAGTAGGGTCCAATCAGCCCCAGCATTTT
CASSSVGSNQPQHF
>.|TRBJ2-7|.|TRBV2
TGTGCCAGCATGGGCCAGGGCGAGCAGTACTTC
CASMGQGEQYF
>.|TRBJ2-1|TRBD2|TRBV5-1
TGCGCCAGCAGTTCCAGCGGGAGTTCCTACAATGAGCAGTTCTTC
CASSSSGSSYNEQFF
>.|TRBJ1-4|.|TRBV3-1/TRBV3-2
TGTGCCAGCAGCCAAAGAGGGTCCTACACTAATGAAAAACTGTTTTTT
CASSQRGSYTNEKLFF
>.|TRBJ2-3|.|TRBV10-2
TGCGCCAGCAACCGAGGGGGGAGTGGAGATACGCAGTATTTT
CASNRGGSGDTQYF
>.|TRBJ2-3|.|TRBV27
TGTGCCAGCAGTTTGTCTGGGAAGGGCACAGATACGCAGTATTTT
CASSLSGKGTDTQYF
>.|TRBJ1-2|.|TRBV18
TGTGCCAGCTCACCAGGGCAGGACTATGGCTACACCTTC
CASSPGQDYGYTF
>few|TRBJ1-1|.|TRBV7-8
TGTGCCAGCAGCTTTAGCACTGAAGCTTTCTTT
CASSFSTEAFF
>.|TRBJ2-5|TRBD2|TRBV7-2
TGTGCCAGCAGTGCGGGGGGGACCCACCAAGAGACCCAGTACTTC
CASSAGGTHQETQYF
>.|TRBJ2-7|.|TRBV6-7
TGTGCCATACCTCCAACATCGGGCGCGGCTAGCATCTACGAGCAGTACTTC
CAIPPTSGAASIYEQYF
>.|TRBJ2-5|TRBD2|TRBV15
TGTGCCACTAGGGCCCTAGCGGCTAAAGAGACCCAGTACTTC
CATRALAAKETQYF
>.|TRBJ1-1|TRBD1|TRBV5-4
TGTGCCAGCAGCTTCCGGGACAGGGGGATCACTGAAGCTTTCTTT
CASSFRDRGITEAFF
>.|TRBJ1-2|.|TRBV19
TGTGCCAGTAGTGGGCCAGGACAGCCTAACTATGGCTACACCTTC
CASSGPGQPNYGYTF
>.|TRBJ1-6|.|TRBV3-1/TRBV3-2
TGTGCCAGCAGCCAATCGGGTAATTCACCCCTCCACTTT
CASSQSGNSPLHF
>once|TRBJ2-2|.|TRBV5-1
TGCGCCAGCAGCCCCCAGGGAATGAACACCGGGGAGCTGTTTTTT
CASSPQGMNTGELFF
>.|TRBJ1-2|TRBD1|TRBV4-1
TGCGCCAGCAGCCTTGACGGACAGGGAGCGGGAGGCTACACCTTC
CASSLDGQGAGGYTF
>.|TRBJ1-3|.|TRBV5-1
TGCGCCAGCAGCCCGGCGGGGGACGGAAACACCATATATTTT
CASSPAGDGNTIYF
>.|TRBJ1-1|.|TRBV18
TGTGCCAGCTCACGAGAGATGAACACTGAAGCTTTCTTT
CASSREMNTEAFF
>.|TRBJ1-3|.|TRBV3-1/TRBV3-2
TGTGCCAGCAGCCCCAGGTTGCGAAACTCTGGAAACACCATATATTTT
CASSPRLRNSGNTIYF
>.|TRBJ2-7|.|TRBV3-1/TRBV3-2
TGTGCCAGCAGCCGACTCTACGAGCAGTACTTC
CASSRLYEQYF
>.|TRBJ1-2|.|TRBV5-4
TGTGCCAGCAGCAACGACAGGAACGATGGCTACACCTTC
CASSNDRNDGYTF
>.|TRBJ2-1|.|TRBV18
TGTGCCAGCTCACCACCGGGACGGACTGCGAATGAGCAGTTCTTC
CASSPPGRTANEQFF
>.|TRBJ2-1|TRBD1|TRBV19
TGTGCCACCGGACAGGGGGCGGGCTTCAATGAGCAGTTCTTC
CATGQGAGFNEQFF